This T cell receptor (beta chain) was captured by sequencing in a study of identical twins. As concerns this clonotype: What it binds is not known.

This CDR3 is 13 amino acids long. V trimming: 3 bases; J trimming: 3 bases; junction bases outside the gene matches: 0. From germline, CDR1 is LNHNV and CDR2 YYDKDF (reference sequence). Study-wide results and limits: For monozygotic twins, models underestimated out-of-frame TCR alpha sharing. Donors were not followed over many years; analysis was cross-sectional.

TCRdb reprocessed the 5' RACE reads via MiXCR and lists one record per CDR3 protein. The top ten hold under 0.35% of the sample, which has around 1.7 million distinct CDR3 sequences, around a third seen once. The V call is TRBV15, the J call TRBJ2-7, with 9 bases aligning to TRBD2. The sample consisted of cord blood. The sequence was collected from a newborn girl in good health. Written as DNA, the CDR3 is TGTGCCACCAGCAGGACTAGCGGCTACGAGCAGTACTTC. Its translation is CATSRTSGYEQYF.